A single sample gave rise to the 19 T cell receptor beta chains below, sequenced in a study of blood T cell repertoires in COVID-19. This table comes from immunoSEQ multiplex PCR, and its TCRdb copy is limited to in-frame clones, with some not included. The table includes 350,000 to 550,000 clones, nearly 90% detected once. Sequencing was carried out using PBMCs or T cells enriched from blood (not recorded which). Source of these receptors: a young woman with acute COVID-19.

The chain combines TRBV7-3 with TRBJ1-3, with a possible D match to TRBD1 (5 bases). The ends were cut back, 5 bases at V and 0 bases at J, with 11 bases in the middle. The V gene's germline CDR1 is SGHTA and CDR2 FQGTGA. The CDR3 has 15 residues. The CDR3, as DNA: TGTGCCAGCAGCCGGGACTCCAGCTCTGGAAACACCATATATTTT. This encodes CASSRDSSSGNTIYF.

This chain links TRBV10-2 with TRBJ2-7; TRBD2 agrees at 10 bases. V trimming: 0 bases; J trimming: 6 bases; junction bases outside the gene matches: 11. Germline loops: CDR1 WSHSY, CDR2 SAAADI. The CDR3 loop spans 17 amino acids. The CDR3: CASSESRTSGTPFEQYF. The DNA of the CDR3 is TGCGCCAGCAGTGAGTCTAGGACTAGCGGTACCCCCTTCGAGCAGTACTTC.

CDR3 sequence (DNA): TGTGCCAGCAGATTTACCTCAGGGGGCGGTGAAGCTTTCTTT. Translating gives CASRFTSGGGEAFF. This chain links TRBV28 with TRBJ1-1; 8 bases fit TRBD1. This CDR3 is 14 amino acids long. V shed 6 bases, J shed 7 bases, and the junction held 10 bases outside the gene matches. From germline, CDR1 is MDHEN and CDR2 SYDVKM.

The CDR3 region is CASSHGQQNTEAFF. The CDR3 DNA reads TGTGCCAGCAGTCACGGACAGCAGAACACTGAAGCTTTCTTT. The genes are TRBV6-6 and TRBJ1-1; D perhaps matches TRBD1 (6 bases). In germline, CDR1 is MNHNY, CDR2 SVGAGI (reference sequence). The V end lost 5 bases, the J end lost 1 base, and 11 bases lay between the germline ends. The CDR3 is made up of 14 amino acids.

The chain links TRBV9 to TRBJ1-6; D is unresolved. The CDR3 sequence is 17 residues long. Per the germline V gene, CDR1 is SGDLS and CDR2 is YYNGEE. The V end lost 0 bases, the J end lost 6 bases, and 16 bases lay between the germline ends. The CDR3 coding sequence is TGTGCCAGCAGCGTAGGATTGGGTGGGCAGGTTAATTCACCCCTCCACTTT. This encodes CASSVGLGGQVNSPLHF.

This sequence joins TRBV11-2 and TRBJ2-2; D is undetermined. V shed 8 bases and J shed 6 bases, with 13 bases lying between them. Germline V lookup: CDR1 SGHAT, CDR2 FQNNGV. The CDR3 loop spans 13 amino acids. CDR3 DNA: TGTGCCAGCTTCGGGTTCTGGGCCGGGGAGCTGTTTTTT. It encodes CASFGFWAGELFF.

The chain has TRBV6-1 and TRBJ1-1; 8 bases map to TRBD1. The CDR3 extends over 16 amino acids. CDR1 is MNHNS, CDR2 SASEGT, per germline. J lost 1 base, V lost 3 bases, and 7 bases had no gene match. As DNA, the CDR3 is TGTGCCAGCAGTGAGTTGATGACAGGGGCGAACACTGAAGCTTTCTTT. This encodes CASSELMTGANTEAFF.

The rearrangement joins TRBV28 to TRBJ2-1; 15 bases align to TRBD2. The CDR3 is made up of 16 amino acids. Unmatched junction bases numbered 5, after V lost 4 bases and J lost 7 bases. Germline CDR1 and CDR2: MDHEN and SYDVKM. The CDR3 region is CASSSTGTSGRNEQFF. CDR3 DNA: TGTGCCAGCAGTTCAACCGGGACTAGCGGGAGGAATGAGCAGTTCTTC.

CDR3 sequence reads: CASTQDRLNSPLHF. In DNA form, the CDR3 reads TGTGCCAGCACCCAGGACAGACTCAATTCACCCCTCCACTTT. V is TRBV7-9 and J is TRBJ1-6; weak D call: TRBD1 (6 bases). Germline values: CDR1 SEHNR, CDR2 FQNEAQ (reference sequence). The germline V and J ends were trimmed by 7 bases and 7 bases, with 14 bases remaining between them. The CDR3 runs 14 residues.

V and J are TRBV5-6 and TRBJ2-7; D ambiguous. Between the trimmed V and J ends, which lost 2 bases and 1 base, there was a span of 13 bases. The germline V gene has CDR1 SGHDT and CDR2 YYEEEE. The CDR3 extends over 15 amino acids. The CDR3 loop reads CASSFPLGGSYEQYF. CDR3 DNA sequence: TGTGCCAGCAGCTTCCCCCTTGGCGGTTCCTACGAGCAGTACTTC.

The chain is built from TRBV7-9 and TRBJ1-1; D is perhaps TRBD1 (5 bases). The CDR3 runs 15 residues. Trimming shortened V by 2 bases and J by 4 bases, and 14 bases separated the two germline ends. CDR1 is SEHNR, CDR2 FQNEAQ, per germline (reference sequence). CDR3 protein: CASSLLAGLGTEAFF. The DNA for the CDR3 is TGTGCCAGCAGCTTACTTGCAGGGCTGGGCACTGAAGCTTTCTTT. The full variable domain, completed using reference TRBV7-9 and TRBJ1-1, is DTGVSQNPRHKITKRGQNVTFRCDPISEHNRLYWYRQTLGQGPEFLTYFQNEAQLEKSRLLSDRFSAERPKGSFSTLEIQRTEQGDSAMYLCASSLLAGLGTEAFFGQGTRLTVV.

This rearrangement joins TRBV2 to TRBJ1-5, with 8 nucleotides matching TRBD1. V was clipped by 6 bases and J by 6 bases; unmatched bases: 7. In germline, CDR1 is SNHLY, CDR2 FYNNEI. CDR3 length equals 14 residues. This chain's CDR3 is CASSGQGSIQPQHF. The CDR3 nucleotides read TGTGCCAGCAGCGGACAGGGATCGATTCAGCCCCAGCATTTT. The whole variable domain, remainder taken from reference TRBV2 and TRBJ1-5, is EPEVTQTPSHQVTQMGQEVILRCVPISNHLYFYWYRQILGQKVEFLVSFYNNEISEKSEIFDDQFSVERPDGSNFTLKIRSTKLEDSAMYFCASSGQGSIQPQHFGDGTRLSIL.

A word on this clone: Other DNA sequences in the same sample also yield this CDR3. V gene TRBV18 combines with J gene TRBJ1-1, with D possibly being TRBD1 (5 bases). Germline V gene data show CDR1 as KGHSH and CDR2 as LQKENI. The CDR3 contains 13 residues. V shed 3 bases and J shed 1 base, with 6 bases lying between them. CDR3 sequence (DNA): TGTGCCAGCTCACCCGGACAGAACACTGAAGCTTTCTTT. It translates to CASSPGQNTEAFF. Looking up the rest from reference TRBV18 and TRBJ1-1 gives the full variable domain: NAGVMQNPRHLVRRRGQEARLRCSPMKGHSHVYWYRQLPEEGLKFMVYLQKENIIDESGMPKERFSAEFPKEGPSILRIQQVVRGDSAAYFCASSPGQNTEAFFGQGTRLTVV.

This chain links TRBV5-1 with TRBJ1-1, with D possibly being TRBD1 (5 bases). The germline V gene has CDR1 SGHRS and CDR2 YFSETQ. CDR3 length: 14 residues. V was trimmed by 4 bases and J by 4 bases, leaving 14 bases between them. CDR3 DNA sequence: TGCGCCAGCAGCGTGGGACCGGGAGGCACTGAAGCTTTCTTT. Protein: CASSVGPGGTEAFF.

This rearrangement joins TRBV7-8 to TRBJ1-1; D is perhaps TRBD1 (6 bases). The CDR3 covers 15 residues. Germline lookup yields CDR1 SGHVS and CDR2 FQNEAQ. V was clipped by 1 base and J by 5 bases, with 14 bases between them. This CDR3 is CASSLELGAKTEAFF. CDR3 nucleotides: TGTGCCAGCAGCTTAGAGCTGGGGGCGAAGACTGAAGCTTTCTTT. Based on the CDR3 plus reference TRBV7-8 and TRBJ1-1, the full variable domain is GAGVSQSPRYKVAKRGQDVALRCDPISGHVSLFWYQQALGQGPEFLTYFQNEAQLDKSGLPSDRFFAERPEGSVSTLKIQRTQQEDSAVYLCASSLELGAKTEAFFGQGTRLTVV.

The sample holds a few counts of this clone. J is TRBJ1-2 and V is TRBV2, with D unclear. The ends were cut back, 8 bases at V and 4 bases at J, with 11 bases in the middle. The CDR3 length is 12 residues. Germline CDR1 is SNHLY and CDR2 is FYNNEI. CDR3: CASYGVSYGYTF. Written as DNA, the CDR3 is TGTGCCAGCTACGGGGTTAGCTATGGCTACACCTTC. The variable domain in full, completed from reference TRBV2 and TRBJ1-2, reads EPEVTQTPSHQVTQMGQEVILRCVPISNHLYFYWYRQILGQKVEFLVSFYNNEISEKSEIFDDQFSVERPDGSNFTLKIRSTKLEDSAMYFCASYGVSYGYTFGSGTRLTVV.

The rearrangement uses TRBV28 and TRBJ2-5; 9 bases agree with TRBD1. V trimming: 3 bases; J trimming: 5 bases; junction bases outside the gene matches: 10. The CDR3 length is 16 residues. The germline CDR1 and CDR2 sequences are MDHEN and SYDVKM. The CDR3 nucleotides are TGTGCCAGCAGTTTCCTCTCCGGGACAGGGCTCGAGACCCAGTACTTC. As protein: CASSFLSGTGLETQYF.

This clone occurred once. J is TRBJ2-3 and V is TRBV29-1; 7 bases are a match to TRBD2. CDR1 and CDR2 from the germline V gene are SQVTM and ANQGSEA. V shed 7 bases and J 0 bases; nucleotides not matched to a gene: 10. The CDR3 has 15 residues. CDR3 DNA sequence: TGCAGCGCCGAGCATGGGACTACGAGCACAGATACGCAGTATTTT. Its protein is CSAEHGTTSTDTQYF.

The rearrangement links TRBV4-3 to TRBJ2-1, with D perhaps TRBD2 (5 bases). The germline CDR1 and CDR2 sequences are LGHNA and YSLEER. This CDR3 comprises 18 residues. The V end was cut by 0 bases, the J end by 8 bases, with 23 bases between. The CDR3 reads CASSQESPLEETSHEQFF. CDR3 sequence (DNA): TGCGCCAGCAGCCAAGAATCGCCACTAGAAGAGACGTCCCATGAGCAGTTCTTC.